These 8 T cell receptor beta chains were sequenced from one sample in a study of blood T cell repertoires in COVID-19. The table came from immunoSEQ multiplex PCR; TCRdb's copy has only in-frame clones and leaves some out. This table holds approximately 110,000 clones, approximately 82% found once. The specimen was peripheral blood. These receptors all come from a woman aged 60 to 75 with acute or convalescent COVID-19.

The chain recombines TRBV11-2 with TRBJ1-1; D uncertain. V lost 4 bases and J lost 7, with 10 bases in between. The CDR3 consists of 12 residues. Germline V gene data show CDR1 as SGHAT and CDR2 as FQNNGV. The CDR3 region is CASSYSKFEAFF. CDR3 nucleotide sequence: TGTGCCAGCAGCTACTCGAAGTTTGAAGCTTTCTTT.

This rearrangement joins TRBV28 to TRBJ2-1, with 12 nucleotides matching TRBD2. Germline CDR1 and CDR2: MDHEN and SYDVKM. With 2 bases clipped from V and 7 bases from J, the junction kept 6 bases outside the gene matches. The CDR3 has 16 amino acids. For the CDR3, the DNA is TGTGCCAGCAGTTTACCGACTAGCGGGAGAGGGAATGAGCAGTTCTTC. It yields the protein CASSLPTSGRGNEQFF.

The CDR3 is CASSGGGTSTDTQYF. The CDR3 DNA reads TGTGCCAGCAGTGGGGGTGGGACTTCCACAGATACGCAGTATTTT. The chain uses TRBV28 and TRBJ2-3; maybe TRBD2 (6 bases). The CDR3 sequence is 15 residues long. The V gene's germline CDR1 is MDHEN and CDR2 SYDVKM. The V gene lost 5 bases and the J gene lost 2 bases, with 14 bases spanning the gap. The full variable domain, completed using reference TRBV28 and TRBJ2-3, is DVKVTQSSRYLVKRTGEKVFLECVQDMDHENMFWYRQDPGLGLRLIYFSYDVKMKEKGDIPEGYSVSREKKERFSLILESASTNQTSMYLCASSGGGTSTDTQYFGPGTRLTVL.

The chain uses TRBV4-1 and TRBJ1-1, with 10 bases aligning to TRBD1. The CDR3 is 16 amino acids. With V trimmed by 0 bases and J by 6 bases, 7 bases remained unmatched. Germline CDR1 reads MGHRA; CDR2 reads YSYEKL. CDR3 in amino acids: CASSQDRDRGVSEAFF. For the CDR3, the DNA is TGCGCCAGCAGCCAAGACCGGGACAGGGGAGTTTCTGAAGCTTTCTTT.

The rearrangement joins TRBV29-1 to TRBJ1-4; D is perhaps TRBD1 (5 bases). CDR1 is SQVTM, CDR2 ANQGSEA, per germline. The CDR3 sequence is 14 residues long. The V end was cut by 6 bases, the J end by 4 bases, with 15 bases between. CDR3 nucleotides: TGCAGCGTGCACTATCAGGGAATTAATGAAAAACTGTTTTTT. Protein product: CSVHYQGINEKLFF.

The chain recombines TRBV7-6 with TRBJ2-7; TRBD2 matches at 9 bases. This CDR3 comprises 17 residues. The trim removed 1 base at V and 3 bases at J, leaving 10 bases unmatched. From germline, CDR1 is SGHVS and CDR2 FNYEAQ. The CDR3 loop reads CASSLVAIAGVGYEQYF. The CDR3 region has the DNA TGTGCCAGCAGCTTAGTTGCTATAGCGGGAGTGGGCTACGAGCAGTACTTC.

The chain joins TRBV7-9 to TRBJ1-5, with 8 positions matching TRBD1. The CDR3 has 13 residues. Germline-derived CDR1 and CDR2 are SEHNR and FQNEAQ (reference sequence). Trimming cost V 5 bases and J 4 bases; bases outside gene matches: 1. This CDR3 is CASSGQGNQPQHF. As DNA, the CDR3 is TGTGCCAGCAGCGGACAGGGAAATCAGCCCCAGCATTTT.

The chain combines TRBV7-3 with TRBJ1-6; possible D gene TRBD1, 5 bases. CDR3 size: 13 residues. Trimming left V 5 bases short and J 9 bases short, with 11 bases between. Germline values: CDR1 SGHTA, CDR2 FQGTGA. The CDR3 here is CASSVYGGSPLHF. The CDR3 DNA reads as TGTGCCAGCAGCGTATACGGGGGTTCACCCCTCCACTTT.